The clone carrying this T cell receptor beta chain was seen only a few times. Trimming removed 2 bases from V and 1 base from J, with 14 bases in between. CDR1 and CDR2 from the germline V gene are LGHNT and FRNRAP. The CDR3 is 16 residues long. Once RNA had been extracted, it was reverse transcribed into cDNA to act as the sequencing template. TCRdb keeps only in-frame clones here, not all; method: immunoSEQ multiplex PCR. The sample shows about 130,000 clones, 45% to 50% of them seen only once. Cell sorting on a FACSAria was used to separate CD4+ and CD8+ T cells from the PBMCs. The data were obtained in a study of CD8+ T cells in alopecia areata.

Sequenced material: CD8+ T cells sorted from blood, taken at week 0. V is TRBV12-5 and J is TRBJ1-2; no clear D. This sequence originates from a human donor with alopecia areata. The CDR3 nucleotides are TGTGCTAGTGGTTTGTCCCCCGAGGGATATAACTATGGCTACACCTTC. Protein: CASGLSPEGYNYGYTF. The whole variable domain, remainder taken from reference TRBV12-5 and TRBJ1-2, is DARVTQTPRHKVTEMGQEVTMRCQPILGHNTVFWYRQTMMQGLELLAYFRNRAPLDDSGMPKDRFSAEMPDATLATLKIQPSEPRDSAVYFCASGLSPEGYNYGYTFGSGTRLTVV.